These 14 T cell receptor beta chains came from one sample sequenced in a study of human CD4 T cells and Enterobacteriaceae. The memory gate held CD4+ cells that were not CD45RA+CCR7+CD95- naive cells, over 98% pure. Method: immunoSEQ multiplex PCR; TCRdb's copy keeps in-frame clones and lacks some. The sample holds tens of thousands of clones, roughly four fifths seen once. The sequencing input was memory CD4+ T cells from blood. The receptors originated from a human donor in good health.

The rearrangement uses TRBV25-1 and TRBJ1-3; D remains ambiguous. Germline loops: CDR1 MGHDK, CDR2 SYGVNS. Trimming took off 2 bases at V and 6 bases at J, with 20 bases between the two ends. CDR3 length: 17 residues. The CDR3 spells CASSERVGGGILNTIYF. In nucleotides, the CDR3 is TGTGCCAGCAGTGAAAGGGTCGGAGGAGGGATTTTAAACACCATATATTTT. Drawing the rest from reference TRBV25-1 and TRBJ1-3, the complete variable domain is EADIYQTPRYLVIGTGKKITLECSQTMGHDKMYWYQQDPGMELHLIHYSYGVNSTEKGDLSSESTVSRIRTEHFPLTLESARPSHTSQYLCASSERVGGGILNTIYFGEGSWLTVV.

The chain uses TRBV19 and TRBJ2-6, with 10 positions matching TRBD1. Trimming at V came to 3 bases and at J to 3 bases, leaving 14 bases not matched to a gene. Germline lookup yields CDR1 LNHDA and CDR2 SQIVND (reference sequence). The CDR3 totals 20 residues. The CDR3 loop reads CASSIMGQGFLDVGANVLTF. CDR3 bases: TGTGCCAGTAGTATCATGGGACAGGGGTTTTTAGATGTTGGGGCCAACGTCCTGACTTTC.

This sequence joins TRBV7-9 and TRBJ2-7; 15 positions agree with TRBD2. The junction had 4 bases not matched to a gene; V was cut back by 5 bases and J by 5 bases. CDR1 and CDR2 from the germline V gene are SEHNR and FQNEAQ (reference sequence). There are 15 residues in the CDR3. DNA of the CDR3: TGTGCCAGCAGCCCTGGGACTAGCGGGAGGAACGAGCAGTACTTC. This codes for CASSPGTSGRNEQYF.

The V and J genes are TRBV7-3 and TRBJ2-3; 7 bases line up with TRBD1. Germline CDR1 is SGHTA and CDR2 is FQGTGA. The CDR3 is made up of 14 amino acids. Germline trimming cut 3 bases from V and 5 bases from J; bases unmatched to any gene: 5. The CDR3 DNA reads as TGTGCCAGCAGCTTGAGGGACAGCGTAGATACGCAGTATTTT. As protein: CASSLRDSVDTQYF.

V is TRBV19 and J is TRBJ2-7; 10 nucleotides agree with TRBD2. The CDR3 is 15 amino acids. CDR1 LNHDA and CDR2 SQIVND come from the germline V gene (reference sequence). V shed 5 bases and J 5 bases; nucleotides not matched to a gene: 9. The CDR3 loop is CASSWRAGGGDEQYF. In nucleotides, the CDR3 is TGTGCCAGTAGTTGGCGAGCGGGAGGGGGCGACGAGCAGTACTTC.

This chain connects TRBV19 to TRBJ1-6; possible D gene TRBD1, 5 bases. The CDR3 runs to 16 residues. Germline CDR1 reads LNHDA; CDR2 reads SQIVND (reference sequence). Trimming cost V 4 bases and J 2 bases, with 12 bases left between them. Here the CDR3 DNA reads TGTGCCAGTAGTAGTTTCGGGACGGCCTATAATTCACCCCTCCACTTT. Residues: CASSSFGTAYNSPLHF.

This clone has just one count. CDR3 in amino acids: CASSKDSEFSYEQYF. CDR3 DNA sequence: TGTGCCAGCAGCAAAGACAGCGAATTCTCCTACGAGCAGTACTTC. The chain joins TRBV5-5 to TRBJ2-7, with a possible D match to TRBD1 (5 bases). Trimming pared 4 bases from V and 0 bases from J, leaving 14 bases between. Per the germline V gene, CDR1 is SGHKS and CDR2 is YYEKEE (reference sequence). The CDR3 length is 15 residues. The full variable domain, in which reference TRBV5-5 and TRBJ2-7 provide the parts outside the CDR3, is DAGVTQSPTHLIKTRGQQVTLRCSPISGHKSVSWYQQVLGQGPQFIFQYYEKEERGRGNFPDRFSARQFPNYSSELNVNALLLGDSALYLCASSKDSEFSYEQYFGPGTRLTVT.

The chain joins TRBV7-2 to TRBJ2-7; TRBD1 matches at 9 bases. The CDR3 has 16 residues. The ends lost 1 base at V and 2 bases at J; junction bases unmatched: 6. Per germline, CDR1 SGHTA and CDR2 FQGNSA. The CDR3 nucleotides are TGTGCCAGCAGCTTAGGGGGGACAGGGACAGCCTACGAGCAGTACTTC. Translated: CASSLGGTGTAYEQYF.

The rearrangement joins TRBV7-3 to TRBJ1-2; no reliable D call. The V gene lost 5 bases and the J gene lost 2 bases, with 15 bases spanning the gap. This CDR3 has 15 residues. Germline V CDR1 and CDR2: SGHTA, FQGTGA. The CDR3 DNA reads TGTGCCAGCAGCCTCGGACCCAACATGAACTATGGCTACACCTTC. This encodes CASSLGPNMNYGYTF.

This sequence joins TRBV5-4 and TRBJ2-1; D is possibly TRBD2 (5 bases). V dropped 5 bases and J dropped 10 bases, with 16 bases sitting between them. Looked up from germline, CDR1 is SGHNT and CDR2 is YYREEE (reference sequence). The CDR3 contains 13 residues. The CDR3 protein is CASSVGWRGEQFF. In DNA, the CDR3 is TGTGCCAGCAGTGTGGGGTGGCGCGGGGAGCAGTTCTTC.

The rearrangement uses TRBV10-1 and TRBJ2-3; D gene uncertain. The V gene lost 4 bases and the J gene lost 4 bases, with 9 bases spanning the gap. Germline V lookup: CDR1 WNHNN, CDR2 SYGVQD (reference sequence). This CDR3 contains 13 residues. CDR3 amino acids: CASSVSVADTQYF. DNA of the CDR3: TGCGCCAGCAGTGTGTCAGTTGCAGATACGCAGTATTTT.

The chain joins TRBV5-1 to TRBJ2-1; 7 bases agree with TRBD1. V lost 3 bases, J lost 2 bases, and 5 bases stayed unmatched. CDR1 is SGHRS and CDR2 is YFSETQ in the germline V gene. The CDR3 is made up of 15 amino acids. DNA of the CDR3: TGCGCCAGCAGCTCGGACAGGATTACCTACAATGAGCAGTTCTTC. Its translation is CASSSDRITYNEQFF. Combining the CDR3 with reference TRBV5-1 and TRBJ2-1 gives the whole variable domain KAGVTQTPRYLIKTRGQQVTLSCSPISGHRSVSWYQQTPGQGLQFLFEYFSETQRNKGNFPGRFSGRQFSNSRSEMNVSTLELGDSALYLCASSSDRITYNEQFFGPGTRLTVL.

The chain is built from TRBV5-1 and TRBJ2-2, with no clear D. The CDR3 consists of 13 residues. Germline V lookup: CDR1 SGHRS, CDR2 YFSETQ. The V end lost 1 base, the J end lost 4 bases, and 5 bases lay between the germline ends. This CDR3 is CASSLLSTGELFF. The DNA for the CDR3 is TGCGCCAGCAGCTTGTTATCCACCGGGGAGCTGTTTTTT. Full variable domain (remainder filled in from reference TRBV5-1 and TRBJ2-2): KAGVTQTPRYLIKTRGQQVTLSCSPISGHRSVSWYQQTPGQGLQFLFEYFSETQRNKGNFPGRFSGRQFSNSRSEMNVSTLELGDSALYLCASSLLSTGELFFGEGSRLTVL.

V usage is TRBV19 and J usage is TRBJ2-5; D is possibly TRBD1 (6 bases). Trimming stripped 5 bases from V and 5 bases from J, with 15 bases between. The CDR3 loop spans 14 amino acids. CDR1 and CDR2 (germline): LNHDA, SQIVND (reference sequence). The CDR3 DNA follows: TGTGCCAGTAGTTCGGCAGGGGCGTCGGAGACCCAGTACTTC. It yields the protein CASSSAGASETQYF.